A selection of T cell receptor beta chains follows, all from one sample in a study of T cells after yellow fever vaccination. One entry per CDR3 protein results from TCRdb running MiXCR on the 5' RACE reads. The sample has some 670,000 distinct CDR3 sequences; 10% to 15% are singletons. Sequenced material: PBMCs, taken on the day of the yellow fever booster vaccination. The receptor source for this set is a man aged 25 to 40 who received the YFV17D yellow fever vaccine. CDR3s include the opening cysteine and the closing phenylalanine or tryptophan. The order of the fields is V gene, D gene, J gene, clone size, CDR3 protein, CDR3 DNA. D genes are given only for firm matches. A row's size may be missing; if present it is once, few, many or a size class.

>TRBV5-4|NA|TRBJ2-7|NA
CASSLVLVSGIGEQYF
TGTGCCAGCAGCTTGGTCTTAGTGTCGGGGATAGGGGAGCAGTACTTC
>TRBV20-1|NA|TRBJ2-2|few
CSASSGPPGELFF
TGCAGTGCCTCAAGCGGGCCACCCGGGGAGCTGTTTTTT
>TRBV19|NA|TRBJ2-7|once
CASSTGDKSYEQYF
TGTGCCAGTAGTACTGGGGACAAGAGCTACGAGCAGTACTTC
>TRBV20-1|NA|TRBJ2-5|NA
CSARDRVGETQYF
TGCAGTGCTAGAGACAGGGTAGGAGAGACCCAGTACTTC
>TRBV4-3|TRBD1|TRBJ2-3|NA
CASSQGTGVSADTQYF
TGCGCCAGCAGCCAAGGGACAGGGGTTAGCGCAGATACGCAGTATTTT
>TRBV12-3/TRBV12-4|NA|TRBJ1-2|few
CASSPGQTNYGYTF
TGTGCCAGCAGCCCTGGACAGACAAACTATGGCTACACCTTC
>TRBV5-1|TRBD1|TRBJ1-1|few
CASSSGQEYEAFF
TGCGCCAGCAGCTCGGGACAGGAATATGAAGCTTTCTTT
>TRBV12-3/TRBV12-4|TRBD1|TRBJ2-1|few
CASSFGDRVYNEQFF
TGTGCCAGCAGTTTTGGGGACAGGGTTTACAATGAGCAGTTCTTC
>TRBV7-2|NA|TRBJ2-5|few
CASSFLDRTQYF
TGTGCCAGCAGCTTTCTCGACAGGACCCAGTACTTC
>TRBV20-1|TRBD2|TRBJ2-1|few
CSAPPGTSGSFTYNEQFF
TGCAGTGCTCCCCCCGGGACTAGCGGGAGTTTTACCTACAATGAGCAGTTCTTC
>TRBV5-8|TRBD2|TRBJ2-3|NA
CDSSSYRTSGSADTQYF
TGTGACAGCAGCTCCTACCGGACTAGCGGGAGTGCAGATACGCAGTATTTT
>TRBV10-3|NA|TRBJ2-7|many
CAISDTYEQYF
TGTGCCATCAGTGACACCTACGAGCAGTACTTC
>TRBV28|NA|TRBJ2-1|NA
CASLPPLDTTWYNEQFF
TGTGCCAGCCTCCCCCCCCTCGACACGACGTGGTACAATGAGCAGTTCTTC
>TRBV29-1|TRBD1|TRBJ1-4|NA
CSVATGSNEKLFF
TGCAGCGTCGCGACAGGGTCCAATGAAAAACTGTTTTTT
>TRBV29-1|TRBD1|TRBJ1-2|NA
CSVGTGANYGYTF
TGCAGCGTTGGGACAGGAGCTAACTATGGCTACACCTTC
>TRBV4-1|NA|TRBJ2-1|few
CASSHPWGHSRDEQFF
TGCGCCAGCAGCCATCCGTGGGGGCATTCCAGGGATGAGCAGTTCTTC
>TRBV11-2|TRBD2|TRBJ2-1|few
CASSDLAGVVGEQFF
TGTGCCAGCAGCGACCTAGCGGGAGTCGTAGGTGAGCAGTTCTTC
>TRBV12-3/TRBV12-4|TRBD1|TRBJ1-2|few
CASSRQGAYGYTF
TGTGCCAGCAGCCGACAGGGGGCGTATGGCTACACCTTC
>TRBV28|NA|TRBJ1-5|few
CASSLFSRSNQPQHF
TGTGCCAGCAGTTTATTCTCCAGGTCCAATCAGCCCCAGCATTTT
>TRBV19|NA|TRBJ1-1|few
CASSIGPLKGGTEAFF
TGTGCCAGTAGTATTGGGCCCCTAAAAGGGGGCACTGAAGCTTTCTTT
>TRBV6-2/TRBV6-3|NA|TRBJ2-7|NA
CASSPLFEQYF
TGTGCCAGCAGCCCCTTATTTGAGCAGTACTTC
>TRBV12-3/TRBV12-4|NA|TRBJ1-2|NA
CASKSRQESYGYTF
TGTGCCAGTAAATCCCGACAGGAAAGCTATGGCTACACCTTC
>TRBV27|NA|TRBJ2-1|many
CASSLPRDNEQFF
TGTGCCAGCAGTTTACCCAGGGACAATGAGCAGTTCTTC
>TRBV20-1|NA|TRBJ2-5|NA
CSASRRETQYF
TGCAGTGCTAGTAGGCGGGAGACCCAGTACTTC
>TRBV28|NA|TRBJ1-2|many
CASSPGTPYGYTF
TGTGCCAGCAGTCCCGGGACTCCCTATGGCTACACCTTC
>TRBV3-1|TRBD2|TRBJ2-1|few
CASSQAGTSFNEQFF
TGTGCCAGCAGCCAAGCCGGGACTAGTTTCAATGAGCAGTTCTTC
>TRBV25-1|NA|TRBJ1-5|few
CASSDEQGYQPQHF
TGTGCCAGCAGTGACGAACAGGGTTATCAGCCCCAGCATTTT
>TRBV6-4|NA|TRBJ2-1|many
CASRNLASNEQFF
TGTGCCAGCAGGAATCTAGCGTCCAATGAGCAGTTCTTC
>TRBV29-1|NA|TRBJ1-1|NA
CSVGVAEAFF
TGCAGCGTTGGGGTAGCTGAAGCTTTCTTT
>TRBV20-1|TRBD2|TRBJ2-3|NA
CSGSRTSLGDTQYF
TGCAGTGGATCCAGGACTAGCCTCGGAGATACGCAGTATTTT
>TRBV20-1|NA|TRBJ2-3|NA
CSAPPASSSTDTQYF
TGCAGTGCACCGCCAGCGTCGTCTAGCACAGATACGCAGTATTTT
>TRBV7-2|NA|TRBJ2-3|few
CASSPGGERWTDTQYF
TGTGCCAGCAGCCCCGGGGGCGAGAGATGGACAGATACGCAGTATTTT
>TRBV5-1|TRBD1|TRBJ1-2|few
CASSLGQGLDYTF
TGCGCCAGCAGCCTCGGACAGGGCTTGGACTACACCTTC
>TRBV6-1|TRBD1|TRBJ1-6|NA
CASRQGVSSPLHF
TGTGCCAGCAGACAGGGGGTTAGTTCACCCCTCCACTTT
>TRBV27|NA|TRBJ2-2|many
CASRTSWNTGELFF
TGTGCCAGCAGGACGTCGTGGAACACCGGGGAGCTGTTTTTT
>TRBV15|TRBD2|TRBJ2-3|NA
CATSILLAGRTDTQYF
TGTGCCACCAGCATCCTCTTAGCGGGGCGCACAGATACGCAGTATTTT
>TRBV20-1|TRBD1|TRBJ2-7|NA
CSATTTGQGYEQYF
TGCAGTGCTACCACCACGGGACAGGGGTACGAGCAGTACTTC
>TRBV11-2|NA|TRBJ2-2|few
CASRLARGKHGELFF
TGTGCCAGCAGATTAGCCCGCGGGAAGCACGGGGAGCTGTTTTTT
>TRBV24-1|TRBD2|TRBJ2-1|few
CATSVGGSDNEQFF
TGTGCCACCAGTGTGGGGGGGTCTGACAATGAGCAGTTCTTC
>TRBV6-6|NA|TRBJ1-5|NA
CASSTDQPQHF
TGTGCCAGCTCGACCGACCAGCCCCAGCATTTT
>TRBV4-3|TRBD2|TRBJ2-1|once
CASSPYYLAGEGVSYNEQFF
TGCGCCAGCAGCCCCTACTACCTAGCGGGAGAGGGGGTGTCCTACAATGAGCAGTTCTTC
>TRBV6-5|NA|TRBJ1-1|NA
CASSTLGAEAFF
TGTGCCAGCAGCACACTGGGGGCGGAAGCTTTCTTT
>TRBV7-3|TRBD2|TRBJ2-7|NA
CASSLGGDYSYEQYF
TGTGCCAGCAGCTTAGGAGGGGACTACTCCTACGAGCAGTACTTC
>TRBV3-1|TRBD2|TRBJ2-1|few
CASSSKTGGRDEQFF
TGTGCCAGCAGCTCTAAAACGGGAGGGCGGGATGAGCAGTTCTTC
>TRBV7-9|TRBD1|TRBJ2-2|few
CASRQTGANTGELFF
TGTGCCAGCAGACAGACAGGGGCGAACACCGGGGAGCTGTTTTTT
>TRBV7-8|NA|TRBJ2-7|few
CASSGDWSYEQYF
TGTGCCAGCAGCGGGGATTGGTCCTACGAGCAGTACTTC
>TRBV12-3/TRBV12-4|NA|TRBJ2-7|many
CASSLDRHEQYF
TGTGCCAGCAGTTTAGATCGCCACGAGCAGTACTTC
>TRBV28|NA|TRBJ1-1|few
CASSTTAGGMNTEAFF
TGTGCCAGCAGTACGACCGCGGGGGGGATGAACACTGAAGCTTTCTTT
>TRBV7-2|TRBD2|TRBJ2-2|few
CASTIRSGLGSGELFF
TGTGCCAGCACCATTAGAAGCGGACTAGGCTCCGGGGAGCTGTTTTTT
>TRBV20-1|NA|TRBJ2-7|few
CSARDSATYEQYF
TGCAGTGCTAGAGACTCGGCTACTTACGAGCAGTACTTC
>TRBV12-3/TRBV12-4|NA|TRBJ2-3|NA
CASCQGRSLDTQYF
TGTGCCAGCTGCCAAGGGCGGAGTTTGGATACGCAGTATTTT
>TRBV10-2|NA|TRBJ2-7|few
CASSDYGQRPTYEQYF
TGCGCCAGCAGTGACTACGGTCAGAGGCCTACCTACGAGCAGTACTTC
>TRBV29-1|TRBD2|TRBJ2-7|few
CSVLAGDLYEQYF
TGCAGCGTCTTAGCGGGGGATTTATACGAGCAGTACTTC
>TRBV29-1|TRBD2|TRBJ2-3|few
CSVGGTSGGIGAQYF
TGCAGCGTTGGGGGGACTAGCGGGGGGATAGGAGCGCAGTATTTT
>TRBV7-2|TRBD1|TRBJ1-5|many
CASSLGQGPQHF
TGTGCCAGCAGCTTGGGACAGGGACCCCAGCATTTT